Below, 25 T cell receptor beta chains from the same sample are listed, as sequenced in a study of T cells in Graves' hyperthyroidism and ophthalmopathy. Amplified regions were TCR beta CDR3 sequences from RNA transcripts. During a first-round RT-PCR of the TCR CDR3, the HTBI primer set was used. TCRdb ran MiXCR on the multiplex PCR reads and lists one entry per CDR3 protein. The data show a few hundred thousand distinct CDR3 sequences, about 15% seen once. Sequencing was carried out using blood. Receptors originate from a woman in her twenties or thirties with Graves' hyperthyroidism.

Here the CDR3 DNA reads TGTGCCAGCAGTACAGGGTATGGCAATGAGCAGTTCTTC. It yields the protein CASSTGYGNEQFF. This chain links TRBV12-3 or TRBV12-4 with TRBJ2-1; TRBD1 might be the D (6 bases). The CDR3 consists of 13 residues. Trimming cost V 5 bases and J 6 bases, with 11 bases left between them.

This clonotype was counted between two and nine times. The chain has TRBV29-1 and TRBJ2-7, with 12 nucleotides matching TRBD1. This CDR3 spans 13 amino acids. CDR1 is SQVTM and CDR2 is ANQGSEA in the germline V gene. J gave up 0 bases and V 6 bases, and 0 bases lay outside the gene matches. The CDR3 sequence: CSVGQGASYEQYF. DNA of the CDR3: TGCAGCGTGGGACAGGGGGCCTCCTACGAGCAGTACTTC.

This clonotype was detected only a few times. The rearrangement links TRBV6-5 to TRBJ2-7; TRBD2 matches 8 bases. V lost 2 bases and J lost 3; bases outside the gene matches: 6. The CDR3 has 15 residues. Germline CDR1 is MNHEY and CDR2 is SVGAGI. The CDR3 sequence: CASSYPTLAGYEQYF. CDR3 coding DNA: TGTGCCAGCAGTTACCCTACCCTAGCGGGCTACGAGCAGTACTTC.

This clonotype was counted between two and nine times. The chain carries TRBV24-1 and TRBJ2-2, with a possible D match to TRBD2 (5 bases). CDR1 and CDR2 from the germline V gene are KGHDR and SFDVKD. V was clipped by 8 bases and J by 4 bases, with 7 bases between them. This CDR3 is built from 12 residues. The CDR3 protein is CATNEGTGELFF. For the CDR3, the DNA is TGTGCCACCAACGAGGGCACCGGGGAGCTGTTTTTT.

The sample holds many counts of this clonotype. The chain combines TRBV7-2 with TRBJ2-2; D is unclear. The CDR3 runs to 15 residues. Germline V gives CDR1 SGHTA, CDR2 FQGNSA. V lost 1 base and J lost 5, with 11 bases in between. The CDR3 DNA follows: TGTGCCAGCAGCTTAGGAGACGTATTAACCGGGGAGCTGTTTTTT. It specifies CASSLGDVLTGELFF. The whole variable domain, filled in from reference TRBV7-2 and TRBJ2-2, reads GAGVSQSPSNKVTEKGKDVELRCDPISGHTALYWYRQSLGQGLEFLIYFQGNSAPDKSGLPSDRFSAERTGGSVSTLTIQRTQQEDSAVYLCASSLGDVLTGELFFGEGSRLTVL.

This clonotype showed up just a few times. This chain connects TRBV29-1 to TRBJ2-1; 7 nucleotides line up with TRBD2. The CDR3 has 16 amino acids. Germline CDR1 and CDR2: SQVTM and ANQGSEA. J gave up 6 bases and V 2 bases, and 13 bases lay outside the gene matches. CDR3 in amino acids: CSVEFFGAGTINEQFF. CDR3 in DNA: TGCAGCGTTGAATTTTTTGGAGCGGGAACTATCAATGAGCAGTTCTTC.

At least ten counts were recorded for this clonotype. The chain employs TRBV7-2 and TRBJ2-7, with TRBD2 identical over 11 bases. The CDR3 extends over 15 amino acids. Trimming cost V 6 bases and J 5 bases; bases outside gene matches: 9. The germline V gene has CDR1 SGHTA and CDR2 FQGNSA. The CDR3: CASRVGLAGGDEQYF. CDR3 in DNA: TGTGCCAGCAGGGTAGGACTAGCGGGTGGAGACGAGCAGTACTTC.

There are a few counts of this clonotype. Just one base apart from a much larger clone, this may be a read error. The chain recombines TRBV2 with TRBJ2-1; 10 bases map to TRBD2. Per germline, CDR1 SNHLY and CDR2 FYNNEI. The CDR3 extends over 14 amino acids. The junction had 11 bases not matched to a gene; V was cut back by 9 bases and J by 9 bases. In DNA form, the CDR3 reads TGTGCCAGTCGAGCGGGGGGGGGTGCAGGTGAGCAGTTCTTC. Translated, it gives CASRAGGGAGEQFF.

This clonotype turned up a few times. The rearrangement uses TRBV10-3 and TRBJ2-1, with D possibly being TRBD2 (5 bases). V shed 2 bases and J shed 0 bases, with 11 bases lying between them. The V gene's germline CDR1 is ENHRY and CDR2 SYGVKD. The CDR3 contains 16 residues. The CDR3 region has the DNA TGTGCCATCAGTGAGCTAGCAACTCCCTCCTACAATGAGCAGTTCTTC. It yields the protein CAISELATPSYNEQFF.

This clonotype was observed many times. The J gene is TRBJ1-1, the V gene TRBV20-1; a weak D match, TRBD1 (6 bases). Per the germline V gene, CDR1 is DFQATT and CDR2 is SNEGSKA (reference sequence). The CDR3 has 14 amino acids. Between the trimmed V and J ends, which lost 1 base and 6 bases, there was a span of 15 bases. This chain's CDR3 is CSARVGKGVAEAFF. The DNA for the CDR3 is TGCAGTGCTAGAGTAGGAAAGGGGGTGGCTGAAGCTTTCTTT.

Turning to this clonotype: An end of the junction does not agree with germline; a read error may underlie this. The chain couples TRBV5-4 to TRBJ1-6; the D gene is possibly TRBD1 (6 bases). This CDR3 region has 16 residues. CDR1 is SGHNT, CDR2 YYREEE, per germline (reference sequence). The CDR3 DNA follows: TGCGCCAGCAGCCTCCCCCGACAGGCTTATAATTCACCCCTCCACTTT. This gives the protein CASSLPRQAYNSPLHF.

The table lists this clonotype with a few counts. The V gene is TRBV5-1, the J gene TRBJ2-5; D possibly corresponds to TRBD1 (6 bases). V was trimmed by 2 bases and J by 1 base, leaving 12 bases between them. Germline V gives CDR1 SGHRS, CDR2 YFSETQ. The CDR3 sequence is 15 residues long. CDR3 protein: CASSFNQGGQETQYF. The CDR3 DNA reads TGCGCCAGCAGCTTTAACCAAGGGGGCCAAGAGACCCAGTACTTC.

This clonotype was counted many times. The chain uses TRBV7-9 and TRBJ2-3; TRBD2 matches 12 bases. Germline CDR1 is SEHNR and CDR2 is FQNEAQ (reference sequence). The CDR3 loop spans 14 amino acids. V shed 10 bases, J shed 4 bases, and the junction held 6 bases outside the gene matches. DNA for the CDR3: TGTGCCACCTCGACTAGCGGGAGTTCAGATACGCAGTATTTT. Its translation is CATSTSGSSDTQYF. Together with reference TRBV7-9 and TRBJ2-3, the CDR3 gives the full variable domain: DTGVSQNPRHKITKRGQNVTFRCDPISEHNRLYWYRQTLGQGPEFLTYFQNEAQLEKSRLLSDRFSAERPKGSFSTLEIQRTEQGDSAMYLCATSTSGSSDTQYFGPGTRLTVL.

This clonotype was picked up many times. This sequence joins TRBV11-2 and TRBJ2-1, with D perhaps TRBD1 (6 bases). Germline CDR1 and CDR2: SGHAT and FQNNGV. With 5 bases removed from V and 8 bases from J, the gap between germline ends came to 13 bases. The CDR3 sequence is 13 residues long. The CDR3 DNA is TGTGCCAGCAGCGCGTCAGGGGCTGATGAGCAGTTCTTC. It codes for CASSASGADEQFF.

The sample holds many counts of this clonotype. The chain joins TRBV2 to TRBJ1-3, with unresolved D. Germline CDR1 SNHLY, CDR2 FYNNEI. This CDR3 has 14 amino acids. V gave up 8 bases and J gave up 0 bases, with 11 bases separating them. The chain's CDR3 is CASGSSVSGNTIYF. CDR3 coding DNA: TGTGCCAGCGGGAGTTCAGTCTCTGGAAACACCATATATTTT.

This clonotype was seen at least ten times. The chain is built from TRBV6-1 and TRBJ2-1; 8 bases align to TRBD1. V lost 5 bases and J lost 7; bases outside the gene matches: 7. The CDR3 length is 14 residues. Per the germline V gene, CDR1 is MNHNS and CDR2 is SASEGT. Here the CDR3 DNA reads TGTGCCAGCAGTCAGGACAGGGTAATAAATGAGCAGTTCTTC. Translating gives CASSQDRVINEQFF.

This clonotype was seen many times. The chain is built from TRBV30 and TRBJ1-2, with TRBD1 matching 9 bases. J gave up 5 bases and V 2 bases, and 9 bases lay outside the gene matches. Germline V gives CDR1 GTSNPN, CDR2 SVGIG (reference sequence). The CDR3 has 15 amino acids. The CDR3 nucleotides are TGTGCCTGGAGTAGTCCGGGACAGGGAGGGTATGGCTACACCTTC. Protein: CAWSSPGQGGYGYTF.

This clonotype appeared many times. The chain couples TRBV7-6 to TRBJ2-1; D is perhaps TRBD1 or TRBD2 (5 bases each). CDR1 is SGHVS, CDR2 FNYEAQ, per germline. Deletions cut 6 bases from V and 8 bases from J, with 14 bases between. The CDR3 extends over 13 amino acids. Here the CDR3 reads CASRRAGWDEQFF. Written as DNA, the CDR3 is TGTGCCAGCAGGAGGGCAGGGTGGGATGAGCAGTTCTTC.

In its sample, this clonotype was seen many times. This sequence joins TRBV27 and TRBJ2-3; 9 bases align to TRBD2. J gave up 0 bases and V 5 bases, and 6 bases lay outside the gene matches. CDR1 and CDR2 from the germline V gene are MNHEY and SMNVEV (reference sequence). The CDR3 contains 16 residues. For the CDR3, the DNA is TGTGCCAGCAGTCGGGCGGGGGGGAGGAGCACAGATACGCAGTATTTT. It codes for CASSRAGGRSTDTQYF.

This clonotype has at least ten counts. This rearrangement joins TRBV7-9 to TRBJ2-3; D unclear. V lost 0 bases to trimming and J lost 1 base, with 14 bases between them. The CDR3 is made up of 17 amino acids. Looked up from germline, CDR1 is SEHNR and CDR2 is FQNEAQ (reference sequence). CDR3 sequence (DNA): TGTGCCAGCAGCTTAGCTCGAACAGAATCTGGCACAGATACGCAGTATTTT. As protein: CASSLARTESGTDTQYF.

In this sample, this clonotype turned up a few times. The J gene is TRBJ1-2, the V gene TRBV20-1; possibly TRBD1 for D (6 bases). The CDR3 has 15 amino acids. Germline CDR1 and CDR2: DFQATT and SNEGSKA (reference sequence). V was shortened by 3 bases and J by 8 bases, with 22 bases between the two germline ends. This CDR3 reads CSASPAPTGIRGYTF. DNA for the CDR3: TGCAGTGCTAGTCCCGCTCCTACAGGGATTCGCGGCTACACCTTC.

The chain combines TRBV29-1 with TRBJ1-5; 7 bases are shared with TRBD1. Germline trimming cut 4 bases from V and 5 bases from J; bases unmatched to any gene: 8. The CDR3 sequence is 14 residues long. Germline loops: CDR1 SQVTM, CDR2 ANQGSEA. This CDR3 is CSVVTGASDQPQHF. CDR3 DNA sequence: TGCAGCGTTGTTACAGGGGCATCGGATCAGCCCCAGCATTTT.

The sample holds a few counts of this clonotype. The chain links TRBV4-2 to TRBJ2-5, with 9 bases matching TRBD2. This CDR3 contains 17 residues. CDR1 and CDR2 (germline): LGHNA, YNFKEQ. V gave up 0 bases and J gave up 5 bases; unmatched junction bases: 10. Here the CDR3 reads CASSQDDLAGSVETQYF. The DNA of the CDR3 is TGTGCCAGCAGCCAAGATGATCTAGCGGGATCTGTGGAGACCCAGTACTTC.

This clonotype was seen more than once but under ten times. The chain couples TRBV30 to TRBJ1-3; maybe TRBD1 (6 bases). CDR1 and CDR2 from the germline V gene are GTSNPN and SVGIG (reference sequence). This CDR3 has 15 amino acids. V lost 0 bases, J lost 8 bases, and 17 bases lay in between. CDR3 in DNA: TGTGCCTGGAGTGTATCCCCCGGGGGGCTGGACACCATATATTTT. Its protein product is CAWSVSPGGLDTIYF.

The sample holds many counts of this clonotype. The V gene is TRBV20-1, the J gene TRBJ1-6; tentatively, D is TRBD1 (6 bases). Deletions cut 7 bases from V and 9 bases from J, with 16 bases between. CDR3 size: 13 residues. The germline V gene has CDR1 DFQATT and CDR2 SNEGSKA (reference sequence). Here the CDR3 reads CSGVGGLGSPLHF. Here the CDR3 DNA reads TGCAGTGGGGTCGGGGGCTTGGGTTCACCCCTCCACTTT.